The present T cell receptor beta chain was sequenced within a study of high-grade serous ovarian cancer treatment subgroups. General observations from the study: TCR clonal relatedness correlated positively with neoantigen level.

This clone is labeled medium-sized. No antigen is known for it. Tumor tissue was taken before any definitive surgery or chemotherapy was given. The method was immunoSEQ multiplex PCR; TCRdb's version includes in-frame clones alone and lacks a portion of them. The repertoire holds 6,000 to 7,000 clones, with around 80% as singletons. The sample was tumor tissue. This sequence was found in a human donor with high-grade serous ovarian cancer.

The DNA of the CDR3 is TGTGCCAGCAGTGGGGACTTAGGACAGCCCCAGCATTTT. Protein: CASSGDLGQPQHF. The chain couples TRBV6-1 to TRBJ1-5; possibly TRBD1 for D (5 bases). The CDR3 is 13 residues long. CDR1 is MNHNS, CDR2 SASEGT, per germline. Between the trimmed V and J ends, which lost 4 bases and 7 bases, there was a span of 11 bases.